The sequence of this T cell receptor beta chain was determined in a study of T cells in Graves' hyperthyroidism and ophthalmopathy. Amplification of TCR beta CDR3 regions used RNA as the template. The TCR CDR3 was amplified in a first-round RT-PCR using the HTBI primer set. MiXCR, applied by TCRdb to the multiplex PCR reads, yields one record per CDR3 protein. This table holds roughly 180,000 distinct CDR3 sequences, over 8% found once. The CDR3 totals 15 residues. Looked up from germline, CDR1 is SGHTA and CDR2 is FQGNSA. V lost 6 bases to trimming and J lost 2 bases; unmatched junction nucleotides: 7. This clonotype occurred many times.

Source material: blood. The chain carries TRBV7-2 and TRBJ2-1; 7 bases are a match to TRBD2. The origin of this receptor is a woman between 18 and 29 years old with Graves' hyperthyroidism that later progressed to Graves' ophthalmopathy. The CDR3 DNA sequence: TGTGCCAGCAGGGCCGGGGGGAGACCCTACAATGAGCAGTTCTTC. Protein sequence: CASRAGGRPYNEQFF.